This TCR beta chain was captured in a study of blood T cell repertoires in COVID-19. Across the whole study: There were acute and convalescent COVID-19 samples, and they came from the United States, Italy and Spain. PBMCs, B-cell-depleted T cells, or T cells were the source of the cDNA or gDNA that made up the material.

Participants came from some 23 US areas, aged roughly 18 to 89 years. Per the authors' pipeline: Using reference gene primer amplification, nucleated cell counts were estimated. Profiling relied on immunoSEQ multiplex PCR, and the TCRdb table lists in-frame clones only, not all of them. V and J calls and clone size come straight from that table; D and trimming were deduced from the DNA. The sample consists of 150,000 or so clones, roughly 75% of them appearing once. Trimming removed 0 bases from V and 0 bases from J, with 8 bases in between. The CDR3 extends over 15 amino acids. The germline CDR1 and CDR2 sequences are PRHDT and FYEKMQ (reference sequence).

J is TRBJ1-2 and V is TRBV13; D is perhaps TRBD1 (6 bases). The source of this sequence is a woman between 50 and 59 years old who had recovered from COVID-19. The sequencing sample was made of PBMCs or T cells enriched from blood (not recorded which). CDR3 residues: CASSLGGASNYGYTF. Here the CDR3 DNA reads TGTGCCAGCAGCTTAGGGGGGGCCTCTAACTATGGCTACACCTTC.